This T cell receptor beta chain comes out of a study of shared clonotypes between healthy human individuals. The CDR3 totals 13 residues. Trimming took 4 bases from V and 1 from J, leaving 7 bases between them. Germline V gene sequence: CDR1 SNHLY, CDR2 FYNNEI. The study drew all its donors from Caucasian adults living in Nashville, Tennessee. A split of CD4+ cells into CD45RA+ naive and CD45RA-negative memory subsets was performed. This clone was recorded many times. Its antigen is still unknown. Other DNA sequences in this specimen translate into the identical CDR3. Whole-study results and caveats: Specimens sampled were limited to blood, with tissue repertoires likely differing.

Every subset had its genomic DNA shared out evenly among several immunoSEQ plates. Profiling relied on immunoSEQ multiplex PCR, and the TCRdb table lists in-frame clones only, not all of them. The table has roughly 1,100,000 clones, around 75% seen once. This TCR came from a young man in good health. The chain employs TRBV2 and TRBJ1-1; D ambiguous. The sequenced sample consisted of memory CD4+ T cells sorted from blood. Subset described: CD45RA-negative fraction. CDR3 coding DNA: TGTGCCAGCAGTGGACGACAGAACACTGAAGCTTTCTTT. This translates into CASSGRQNTEAFF.